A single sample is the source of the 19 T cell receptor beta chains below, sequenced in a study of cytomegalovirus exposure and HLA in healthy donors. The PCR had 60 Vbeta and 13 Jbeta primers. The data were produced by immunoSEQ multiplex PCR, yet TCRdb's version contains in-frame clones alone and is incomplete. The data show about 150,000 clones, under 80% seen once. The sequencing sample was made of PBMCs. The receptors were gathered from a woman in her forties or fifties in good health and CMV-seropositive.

Here the CDR3 DNA reads TGTGCCTGGAGTGGGATTGCGGGGGAGAACACCGGGGAGCTGTTTTTT. This codes for CAWSGIAGENTGELFF. This chain links TRBV30 with TRBJ2-2, with TRBD2 matching 7 bases. The CDR3 runs to 16 residues. The germline CDR1 and CDR2 sequences are GTSNPN and SVGIG (reference sequence). The junction had 6 bases not matched to a gene; V was cut back by 1 base and J by 1 base.

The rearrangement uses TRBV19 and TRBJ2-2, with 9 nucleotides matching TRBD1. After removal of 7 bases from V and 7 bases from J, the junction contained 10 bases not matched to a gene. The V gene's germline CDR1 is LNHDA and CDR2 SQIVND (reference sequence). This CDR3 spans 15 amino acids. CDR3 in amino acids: CASTRGTGRVGELFF. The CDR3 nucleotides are TGTGCCAGTACCAGGGGGACAGGGAGGGTCGGGGAGCTGTTTTTT.

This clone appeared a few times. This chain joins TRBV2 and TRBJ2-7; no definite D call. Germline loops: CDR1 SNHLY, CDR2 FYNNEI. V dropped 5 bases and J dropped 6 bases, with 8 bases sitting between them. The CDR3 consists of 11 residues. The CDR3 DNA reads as TGTGCCAGCAGTCCCATTCCCGAGCAGTACTTC. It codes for CASSPIPEQYF.

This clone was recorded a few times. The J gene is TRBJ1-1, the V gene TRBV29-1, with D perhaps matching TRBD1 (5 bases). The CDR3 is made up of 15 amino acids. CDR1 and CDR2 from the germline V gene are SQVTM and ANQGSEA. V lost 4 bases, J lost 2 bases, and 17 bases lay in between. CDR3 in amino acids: CSVGTLLTDNTEAFF. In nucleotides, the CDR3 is TGCAGCGTTGGCACGCTCTTGACAGATAACACTGAAGCTTTCTTT.

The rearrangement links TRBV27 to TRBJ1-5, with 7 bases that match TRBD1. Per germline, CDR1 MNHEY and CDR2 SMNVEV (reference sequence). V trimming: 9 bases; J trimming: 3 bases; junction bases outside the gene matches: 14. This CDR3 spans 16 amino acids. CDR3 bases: TGTGCCAGAGATACCCCGACAGGGCATTTCAATCAGCCCCAGCATTTT. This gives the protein CARDTPTGHFNQPQHF.

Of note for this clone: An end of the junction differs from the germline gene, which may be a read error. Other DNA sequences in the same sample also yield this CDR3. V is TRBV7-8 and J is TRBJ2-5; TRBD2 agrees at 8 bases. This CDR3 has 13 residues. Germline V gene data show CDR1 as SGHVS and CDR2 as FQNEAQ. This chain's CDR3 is CASTSGRQETQYF. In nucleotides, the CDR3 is TGTGCCTCAACTAGCGGAAGACAAGAGACCCAATACTTC.

DNA for the CDR3: TGTGCCAGCAGCCAAGAAACAGGGAGAGGAGAAAAACTGTTTTTT. Protein: CASSQETGRGEKLFF. The rearrangement links TRBV4-2 to TRBJ1-4; tentatively, D is TRBD1 (6 bases). Germline CDR1 reads LGHNA; CDR2 reads YNFKEQ. There are 15 residues in the CDR3. Trimming left V 0 bases short and J 8 bases short, with 13 bases between.

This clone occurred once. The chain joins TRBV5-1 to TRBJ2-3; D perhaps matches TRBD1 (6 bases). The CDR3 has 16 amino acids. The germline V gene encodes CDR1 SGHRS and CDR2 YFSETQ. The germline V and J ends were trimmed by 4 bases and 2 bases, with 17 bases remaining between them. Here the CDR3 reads CASSLMADRYTDTQYF. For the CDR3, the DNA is TGCGCCAGCAGCCTCATGGCGGACAGATACACAGATACGCAGTATTTT.

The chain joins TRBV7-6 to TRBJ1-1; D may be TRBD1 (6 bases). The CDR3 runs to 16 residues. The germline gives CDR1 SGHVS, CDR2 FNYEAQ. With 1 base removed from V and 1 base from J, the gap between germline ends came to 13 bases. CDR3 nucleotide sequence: TGTGCCAGCAGCTTAGTGGCAGGGGAAGAGAACACTGAAGCTTTCTTT. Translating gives CASSLVAGEENTEAFF.

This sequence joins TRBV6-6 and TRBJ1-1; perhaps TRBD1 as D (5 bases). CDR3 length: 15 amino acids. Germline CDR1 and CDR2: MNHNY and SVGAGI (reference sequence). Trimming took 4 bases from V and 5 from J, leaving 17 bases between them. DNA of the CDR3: TGTGCCAGCAGTTCGCGCGGGGGAGTGAGGACTGAAGCTTTCTTT. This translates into CASSSRGGVRTEAFF.

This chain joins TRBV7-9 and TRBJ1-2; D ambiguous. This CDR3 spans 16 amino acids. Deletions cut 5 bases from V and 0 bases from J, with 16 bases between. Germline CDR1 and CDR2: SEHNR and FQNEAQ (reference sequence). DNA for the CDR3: TGTGCCAGCAGCCCAGATTTCGGCGGAGCTAACTATGGCTACACCTTC. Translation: CASSPDFGGANYGYTF.

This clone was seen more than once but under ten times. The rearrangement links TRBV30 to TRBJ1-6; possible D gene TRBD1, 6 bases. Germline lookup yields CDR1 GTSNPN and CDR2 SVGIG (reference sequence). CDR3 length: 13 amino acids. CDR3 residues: CAAGVGEGSPLHF. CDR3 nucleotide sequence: TGTGCAGCAGGGGTGGGGGAAGGTTCACCCCTCCACTTT.

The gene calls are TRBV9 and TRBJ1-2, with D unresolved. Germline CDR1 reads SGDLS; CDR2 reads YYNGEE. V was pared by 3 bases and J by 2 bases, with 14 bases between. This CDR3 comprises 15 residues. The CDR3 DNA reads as TGTGCCAGCAGCGCTGTGATAAGGGAGAACTATGGCTACACCTTC. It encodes CASSAVIRENYGYTF.

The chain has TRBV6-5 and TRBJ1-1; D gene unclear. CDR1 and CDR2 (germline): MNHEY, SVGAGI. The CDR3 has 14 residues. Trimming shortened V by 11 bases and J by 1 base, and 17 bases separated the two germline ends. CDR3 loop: CAVREVRTNTEAFF. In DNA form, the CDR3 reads TGTGCCGTTAGGGAGGTGCGAACGAACACTGAAGCTTTCTTT.

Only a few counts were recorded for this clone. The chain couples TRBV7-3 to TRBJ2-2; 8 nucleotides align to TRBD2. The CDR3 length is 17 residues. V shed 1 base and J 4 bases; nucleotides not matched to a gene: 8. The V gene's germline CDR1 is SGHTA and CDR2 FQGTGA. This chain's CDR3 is CASSLIAGNLGTGELFF. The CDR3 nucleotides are TGTGCCAGCAGCTTAATAGCGGGGAATCTGGGCACCGGGGAGCTGTTTTTT.

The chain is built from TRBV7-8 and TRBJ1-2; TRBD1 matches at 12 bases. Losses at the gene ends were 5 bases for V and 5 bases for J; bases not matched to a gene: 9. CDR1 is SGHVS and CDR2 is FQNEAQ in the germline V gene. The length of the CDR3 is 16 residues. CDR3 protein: CASSEGQGALNYGYTF. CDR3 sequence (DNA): TGTGCCAGCAGCGAGGGACAGGGGGCCCTTAATTATGGCTACACCTTC.

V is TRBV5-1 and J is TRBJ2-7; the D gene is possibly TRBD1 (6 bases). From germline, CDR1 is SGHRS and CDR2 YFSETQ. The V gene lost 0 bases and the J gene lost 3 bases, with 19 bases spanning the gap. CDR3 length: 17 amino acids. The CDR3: CASSLESSGQFHYEQYF. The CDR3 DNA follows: TGCGCCAGCAGCTTGGAAAGTTCGGGACAATTCCACTACGAGCAGTACTTC.

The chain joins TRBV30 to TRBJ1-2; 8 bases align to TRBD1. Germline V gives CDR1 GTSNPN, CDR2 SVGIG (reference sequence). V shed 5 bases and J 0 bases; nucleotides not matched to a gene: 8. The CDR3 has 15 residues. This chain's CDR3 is CAWAGTGKANYGYTF. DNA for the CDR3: TGTGCCTGGGCGGGGACAGGAAAAGCTAACTATGGCTACACCTTC.

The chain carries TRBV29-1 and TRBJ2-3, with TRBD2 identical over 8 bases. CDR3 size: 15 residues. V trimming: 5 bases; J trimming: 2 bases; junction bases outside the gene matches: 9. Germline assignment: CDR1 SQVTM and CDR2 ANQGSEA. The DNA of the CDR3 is TGCAGCGTTCGATTGCGGGGGGCTTTCACAGATACGCAGTATTTT. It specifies CSVRLRGAFTDTQYF.